This TCR beta chain was documented in a study of blood T cell repertoires in COVID-19. Study background: The cDNA or gDNA used as material had been derived from T cells, B-cell-depleted T cells, or PBMCs.

This clone came up once. In the study's own analysis: How many nucleated cells were present was estimated from reference gene primer amplification. Only in-frame clones appear in the TCRdb table, and some are missing; sequencing was by immunoSEQ multiplex PCR. V, J and clone size were drawn from that table, and D and trimming were deduced from the DNA. Of 100,000 to 120,000 clones in the sample, 84% were seen once. Per germline, CDR1 ENHRY and CDR2 SYGVKD. V was pared by 6 bases and J by 4 bases, with 11 bases of the junction left unmatched. This CDR3 has 15 residues. The rearrangement joins TRBV10-3 to TRBJ1-2; 7 positions match TRBD1. The TCR originated in a woman between 40 and 55 years old with acute or convalescent COVID-19. The sample was peripheral blood. The CDR3 region has the DNA TGTGCCATCAGCCCTTATGAAGGGGGCACCTATGGCTACACCTTC. The encoded protein is CAISPYEGGTYGYTF.